These 11 T cell receptor beta chains were sequenced from one sample in a study of metastatic and nonmetastatic thyroid tumors. MiXCR re-clonotyped the PCR reads for TCRdb. The table lists tens of thousands of clones, about 12% of them singletons. Thyroid surgery took place with no prior treatment in any patient. The specimen sequenced was blood. These receptors originate from a male donor with papillary thyroid cancer or a benign thyroid nodule (not recorded which). Some clones in this sample may be carry-over from other donors' samples.

At least ten counts were recorded for this clone. The genes are TRBV27 and TRBJ1-5, with D perhaps matching TRBD1 (6 bases). Germline V gene data show CDR1 as MNHEY and CDR2 as SMNVEV (reference sequence). The CDR3 runs to 15 residues. V shed 3 bases and J shed 9 bases, with 18 bases lying between them. The CDR3 reads CASSLLDRSPTPQHF. The CDR3 coding sequence is TGTGCCAGCAGTTTGCTAGACAGGTCTCCAACGCCCCAGCATTTT.

The table lists this clone with many counts. The gene calls are TRBV19 and TRBJ2-1; 7 bases align to TRBD1. Germline V gene sequence: CDR1 LNHDA, CDR2 SQIVND (reference sequence). The CDR3 length is 16 residues. Germline trimming cut 6 bases from V and 0 bases from J; bases unmatched to any gene: 8. The chain's CDR3 is CASRYQGVGSYNEQFF. CDR3 DNA: TGTGCCAGTAGATACCAGGGGGTCGGCTCCTACAATGAGCAGTTCTTC. Full variable domain (rest looked up from reference TRBV19 and TRBJ2-1): DGGITQSPKYLFRKEGQNVTLSCEQNLNHDAMYWYRQDPGQGLRLIYYSQIVNDFQKGDIAEGYSVSREKKESFPLTVTSAQKNPTAFYLCASRYQGVGSYNEQFFGPGTRLTVL.

This clone has at least ten counts. At one end the junction does not follow the germline gene, possibly because of a read error. The V call is TRBV6-2 or TRBV6-3, the J call TRBJ1-6; no firm D call. Germline CDR1 reads MNHEY; CDR2 reads SVGEGT. The CDR3 is 14 amino acids. The DNA of the CDR3 is TGTGCCAGCAGTTACGCACGGTATAATTCACCCCCCCACTTT. Encoded protein: CASSYARYNSPPHF.

On this clone itself: The junction and the germline gene differ at one end; a read error may be behind it. The chain couples TRBV3-1 to TRBJ2-1, with 9 bases aligning to TRBD2. The CDR3 contains 16 residues. In germline, CDR1 is LGHDT, CDR2 YNNKEL (reference sequence). CDR3 protein: CARSLQLAGKHNEQFF. The CDR3 coding sequence is TGTGCCAGGAGCCTACAACTAGCGGGCAAGCACAATGAGCAGTTCTTC.

Notes on this clone: A much larger clone differs from this one at a single base, so this may be a read error. The V gene is TRBV7-2, the J gene TRBJ2-1; D remains unclear. The CDR3 is made up of 12 amino acids. Germline loops: CDR1 SGHTA, CDR2 FQGNSA. The germline V and J ends were trimmed by 5 bases and 8 bases, with 10 bases remaining between them. In nucleotides, the CDR3 is TGTGCCAGCAGCCCAGTCACTGATGAGCAGTTCTTC. Protein: CASSPVTDEQFF. The full variable domain, rest sourced from reference TRBV7-2 and TRBJ2-1, is GAGVSQSPSNKVTEKGKDVELRCDPISGHTALYWYRQSLGQGLEFLIYFQGNSAPDKSGLPSDRFSAERTGGSVSTLTIQRTQQEDSAVYLCASSPVTDEQFFGPGTRLTVL.

For this clone: One base away lies a much larger clone, so this may be a sequencing read error. At the DNA level, this CDR3 is encoded by other sequences in the same sample as well. The chain recombines TRBV20-1 with TRBJ2-3, with no clear D. The CDR3 consists of 14 residues. V dropped 1 base and J dropped 0 bases, with 8 bases sitting between them. Per the germline V gene, CDR1 is DFQATT and CDR2 is SNEGSKA (reference sequence). Here the CDR3 DNA reads TGCAGTGCTAGAGGTGACCCTAGCACAGATACGCAGTATTTT. It yields the protein CSARGDPSTDTQYF.

This clone was recorded many times. The chain carries TRBV6-7 and TRBJ1-1; 10 positions match TRBD1. TRBV6-7 is reported as an ORF; its role is uncertain. The CDR3 consists of 16 residues. The ends lost 7 bases at V and 3 bases at J; junction bases unmatched: 11. The CDR3 sequence is CASIDRDRGEDTEAFF. The CDR3 DNA reads as TGTGCCAGCATAGACCGGGACAGGGGAGAGGACACTGAAGCTTTCTTT.

This clone was recorded many times. The chain recombines TRBV20-1 with TRBJ2-3; TRBD2 matches at 7 bases. Trimming cost V 5 bases and J 4 bases; bases outside gene matches: 6. The CDR3 loop spans 13 amino acids. CDR1 and CDR2 (germline): DFQATT, SNEGSKA (reference sequence). CDR3 in amino acids: CSAATSAADTQYF. The CDR3 nucleotides are TGCAGTGCTGCTACTAGCGCCGCAGATACGCAGTATTTT.

This clone was recorded at least ten times. CDR3 residues: CASRQGINEQFF. CDR3 nucleotides: TGTGCCAGTAGGCAGGGTATCAATGAGCAGTTCTTC. The chain uses TRBV19 and TRBJ2-1; D perhaps matches TRBD1 (5 bases). The CDR3 is made up of 12 amino acids. Trimming stripped 6 bases from V and 6 bases from J, with 9 bases between. Germline CDR1 and CDR2: LNHDA and SQIVND (reference sequence).

Ten or more counts support this clone. The chain recombines TRBV20-1 with TRBJ2-3, with D possibly TRBD2 on 6 matching bases. The V gene's germline CDR1 is DFQATT and CDR2 SNEGSKA (reference sequence). The CDR3 has 16 residues. Trimming took off 0 bases at V and 3 bases at J, with 16 bases between the two ends. The CDR3 sequence is CSARDPTSGSTDTQYF. Written as DNA, the CDR3 is TGCAGTGCTAGAGATCCGACTAGTGGGAGTACAGATACGCAGTATTTT.

In its sample, this clone was seen many times. CDR3 sequence reads: CASSSQLAGYQETQYF. Written as DNA, the CDR3 is TGTGCCAGCAGTTCCCAACTAGCGGGTTACCAAGAGACCCAGTACTTC. The rearrangement joins TRBV5-4 to TRBJ2-5; 9 nucleotides agree with TRBD2. The junction had 8 bases not matched to a gene; V was cut back by 5 bases and J by 0 bases. The CDR3 runs 16 residues. Germline CDR1 reads SGHNT; CDR2 reads YYREEE (reference sequence). Full variable domain (remainder filled in from reference TRBV5-4 and TRBJ2-5): ETGVTQSPTHLIKTRGQQVTLRCSSQSGHNTVSWYQQALGQGPQFIFQYYREEENGRGNFPPRFSGLQFPNYSSELNVNALELDDSALYLCASSSQLAGYQETQYFGPGTRLLVL.